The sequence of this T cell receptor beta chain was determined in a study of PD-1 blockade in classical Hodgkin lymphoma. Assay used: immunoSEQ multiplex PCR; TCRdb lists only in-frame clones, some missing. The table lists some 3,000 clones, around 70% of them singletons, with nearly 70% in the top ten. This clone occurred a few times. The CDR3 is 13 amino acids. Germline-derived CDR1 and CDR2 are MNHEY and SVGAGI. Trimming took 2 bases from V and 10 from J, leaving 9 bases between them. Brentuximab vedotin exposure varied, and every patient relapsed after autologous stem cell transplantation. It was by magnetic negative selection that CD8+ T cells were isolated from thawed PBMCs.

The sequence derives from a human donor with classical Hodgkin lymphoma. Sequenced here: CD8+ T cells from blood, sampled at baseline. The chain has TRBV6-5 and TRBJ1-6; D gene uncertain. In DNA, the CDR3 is TGTGCCAGCAGTTACAGCGGACCGTCACCCCTCCACTTT. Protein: CASSYSGPSPLHF.